This is a list of T cell receptor beta chains from one sample in a study of identical twins. TCRdb reprocessed the 5' RACE reads with MiXCR, giving one entry per CDR3 protein. Here the sample spans 200,000 to 300,000 distinct CDR3 sequences, roughly 7% being singletons. This same sample was also part of a study on yellow fever vaccine responses in identical twins.

Sequencing input: memory (CD45RO+) T cells sorted from blood. These receptors were obtained from a woman younger than 35 in good health. CDR3s include the opening cysteine and the closing phenylalanine or tryptophan. The D gene is left open where the match is weak. Not all rows give a size; the values are once, few, many and, for expanded clones, a class.

clone_size cdr3_length j_call v_call d_call cdr3_nt cdr3_aa
few 16 TRBJ1-6 TRBV4-1 NA TGCGCCAGCAGGGAGGATGCGAGCTCCTATAATTCACCCCTCCACTTT CASREDASSYNSPLHF
many 15 TRBJ2-2 TRBV20-1 NA TGCAGTGCTAGAATCGCAGGGGTGGACACCGGGGAGCTGTTTTTT CSARIAGVDTGELFF
NA 14 TRBJ1-1 TRBV20-1 NA TGCAGTGCTAGAGGGGCGGGGGTGAACACTGAAGCTTTCTTT CSARGAGVNTEAFF
few 14 TRBJ2-1 TRBV5-1 TRBD1 TGCGCCAGCAGCACGGGACAGGTTTACAATGAGCAGTTCTTC CASSTGQVYNEQFF
few 16 TRBJ2-5 TRBV7-7 NA TGTGCCAGCAGCTTCCATCCAGCGCCGGTACAAGAGACCCAGTACTTC CASSFHPAPVQETQYF
NA 17 TRBJ2-1 TRBV18 NA TGTGCCAGCTCGAATATACAGGGTTTGGCGCAATACAATGAGCAGTTCTTC CASSNIQGLAQYNEQFF
many 14 TRBJ1-2 TRBV10-3 TRBD1 TGTGCCATCAGTGAGTCGGACAGGGGCTATGGCTACACCTTC CAISESDRGYGYTF
many 12 TRBJ2-6 TRBV5-6 NA TGTGCCAGTGACTCTGGGGCCAACGTCCTGACTTTC CASDSGANVLTF
few 16 TRBJ2-3 TRBV15 NA TGTGCCACCAGCAGAGCAGGGGCGATTAAGGGAGGTACGCAGTATTTT CATSRAGAIKGGTQYF
many 14 TRBJ2-3 TRBV24-1 TRBD1 TGTGCCACCGATTCGGGACAGGGGACAGATACGCAGTATTTT CATDSGQGTDTQYF
many 16 TRBJ2-5 TRBV3-1 NA TGTGCCAGCAGCCAAAACTATGTGGGGGAGCAAGAGACCCAGTACTTC CASSQNYVGEQETQYF
many 13 TRBJ2-2 TRBV5-1 TRBD1 TGCGCCAGCAGCTCAGGGGGAGCCGGGGAGCTGTTTTTT CASSSGGAGELFF
few 17 TRBJ2-4 TRBV3-1 NA TGTGCCAGCAGCCAAGCCCCTGGGCCTAGTCGGCGTAGCATTCAGTACTTC CASSQAPGPSRRSIQYF
many 12 TRBJ2-5 TRBV2 NA TGTGCCAGCATTATGGGGCAAGAGACCCAGTACTTC CASIMGQETQYF
few 15 TRBJ2-3 TRBV28 TRBD2 TGTGCCAGCAGTTCCGCGGGGGGGAGCACAGATACGCAGTATTTT CASSSAGGSTDTQYF
NA 16 TRBJ2-2 TRBV15 TRBD2 TGTGCCACCAGCACATTAGCGGGGGGGCGTACCGGGGAGCTGTTTTTT CATSTLAGGRTGELFF
many 14 TRBJ2-2 TRBV4-1 NA TGCGCCAGCAGCCAAGGTAGAACGACCGGGGAGCTGTTTTTT CASSQGRTTGELFF
many 13 TRBJ1-2 TRBV12-3/TRBV12-4 NA TGTGCCAGCAGTTTTTCTGGAAGCTATGGCTACACCTTC CASSFSGSYGYTF
many 15 TRBJ1-5 TRBV5-1 NA TGCGCCAGCAGCTTGGGGGGGTGGGGCAATCAGCCCCAGCATTTT CASSLGGWGNQPQHF
many 13 TRBJ2-1 TRBV7-3 TRBD1 TGTGCCAGCAGTCCCGACAGGGACAATGAGCAGTTCTTC CASSPDRDNEQFF
few 16 TRBJ2-5 TRBV7-9 TRBD2 TGTGCCAGCAGTCGTCGAGCGGGGGGGACCCAAGAGACCCAGTACTTC CASSRRAGGTQETQYF
many 16 TRBJ2-2 TRBV2 NA TGTGCCAGCAGTGAAGGGCTACGGGGATTAACCGGGGAGCTGTTTTTT CASSEGLRGLTGELFF
NA 13 TRBJ1-1 TRBV18 NA TGTGCTACTAGCGGGGGGAGGAACACTGAAGCTTTCTTT CATSGGRNTEAFF
many 16 TRBJ2-1 TRBV28 TRBD2 TGTGCCAGCAGCGATCGCCTAGCGGGAGTAACCAATGAGCAGTTCTTC CASSDRLAGVTNEQFF
few 17 TRBJ2-1 TRBV20-1 TRBD2 TGCAGTGCTGTATGGGCTAGCGGGGGGTATGGGTGGAATGAGCAGTTCTTC CSAVWASGGYGWNEQFF
few 15 TRBJ2-7 TRBV20-1 TRBD2 TGCAGTGCTAGTCCTTTAGCGGGAGGGAAAATCGAGCAGTACTTC CSASPLAGGKIEQYF
NA 13 TRBJ1-4 TRBV29-1 TRBD1 TGCAGCGTTGGGGGACAGGGAAATGAAAAACTGTTTTTT CSVGGQGNEKLFF
many 16 TRBJ2-2 TRBV7-8 NA TGTGCCAGCAGCCCATCTGAGTCAGGGAACACCGGGGAGCTGTTTTTT CASSPSESGNTGELFF
few 19 TRBJ2-2 TRBV6-7 NA TGTGCCAGCAGTTACTCGAAACCACAGGGAAATTGTTACAACGGGGAGCTGTTTTTT CASSYSKPQGNCYNGELFF
many 14 TRBJ2-5 TRBV27 NA TGTGCCAGCAGTTTATTGTCCAGCCAAGAGACCCAGTACTTC CASSLLSSQETQYF
few 17 TRBJ2-1 TRBV7-2 TRBD2 TGTGCCAGCAGCCCCAGAATCGGGGGGAGCTCCTACAATGAGCAGTTCTTC CASSPRIGGSSYNEQFF
NA 16 TRBJ2-4 TRBV20-1 NA TGCAGTGCCGACGGGGGCCAAGTTTTAGCCAAAAACATTCAGTACTTC CSADGGQVLAKNIQYF
NA 18 TRBJ1-6 TRBV21-1 NA TGTGCCAGCAGCAAAAGGAGAGAGATCCTCTCCTATAATTCACCCCTCCACTTT CASSKRREILSYNSPLHF
many 17 TRBJ2-3 TRBV28 TRBD1 TGTGCCAGCAGCCCTTACCGGGACAGGTTGAACACAGATACGCAGTATTTT CASSPYRDRLNTDTQYF
many 15 TRBJ1-6 TRBV5-1 TRBD1 TGCGCCAGCAGCTTGGCGGGACAGGATAATTCACCCCTCCACTTT CASSLAGQDNSPLHF
many 15 TRBJ2-1 TRBV4-1 NA TGCGCCAGCAGCCAAGCGTTACTAACAGGGAATGAGCAGTTCTTC CASSQALLTGNEQFF
few 16 TRBJ2-5 TRBV24-1 TRBD2 TGTGCCACCAGTGACGCCCAGGGACTAGCGGAAGAGACCCAGTACTTC CATSDAQGLAEETQYF
NA 15 TRBJ2-1 TRBV7-3 NA TGTGCCAGCAGCTTACGTGGTACGGGAGAGTATGAGCAGTTCTTC CASSLRGTGEYEQFF
many 15 TRBJ1-4 TRBV12-3/TRBV12-4 NA TGTGCCAGCAGTTTCCTTGCAGCGACTAATGAAAAACTGTTTTTT CASSFLAATNEKLFF
NA 15 TRBJ2-2 TRBV7-6 NA TGTGCCAGCAGCTTAATCGGCCAGGCCACCGGGGAGCTGTTTTTT CASSLIGQATGELFF
NA 14 TRBJ2-5 TRBV3-1 NA TGTGCCAGCAGCCCTTTAGGCCCCAAAGAGACCCAGTACTTC CASSPLGPKETQYF
many 15 TRBJ1-6 TRBV15 NA TGTGCCACCAGCCCCCCAGGGACAACGAATTCACCCCTCCACTTT CATSPPGTTNSPLHF
NA 15 TRBJ1-5 TRBV6-9 NA TGTGCCAGCAGTTATTCTCTTAGAGCGGACGTGGCCCAGCATTTT CASSYSLRADVAQHF
NA 20 TRBJ2-2 TRBV3-1 TRBD2 TGTGCCAGCAGCCCAAATCCTTTAGCGGGGGGGCCGCTATATCCCGGGGAGCTGTTTTTT CASSPNPLAGGPLYPGELFF
few 12 TRBJ1-4 TRBV5-1 TRBD1 TGCGCCAGCAGCTCAGGGGGTTTGAAACTGTTTTTT CASSSGGLKLFF
many 16 TRBJ2-3 TRBV3-1 TRBD2 TGTGCCAGCAGCCCCCTAGCGGGGGGATCCACAGATACGCAGTATTTT CASSPLAGGSTDTQYF
NA 17 TRBJ2-7 TRBV20-1 TRBD2 TGCAGTGCCTTCGGGGGGTCACCTACAAAAATGTCCTACGAGCAGTACTTC CSAFGGSPTKMSYEQYF
NA 15 TRBJ2-6 TRBV6-1 NA TGTGCCAGCAGTGAATCCCACTCTGGGGCCAACGTCCTGACCTTC CASSESHSGANVLTF
many 15 TRBJ2-5 TRBV12-3/TRBV12-4 TRBD2 TGTGCCAGCAGCGCACTAGCGGGAGGCCAAGAGACCCAGTACTTC CASSALAGGQETQYF
few 11 TRBJ2-1 TRBV20-1 TRBD2 TGCAGTGCGCATACTAGCGGGGAGCAGTTCTTC CSAHTSGEQFF
NA 15 TRBJ2-1 TRBV28 NA TGTGCCAGCAGTTCTCCATCGAGACTCTACAATGAGCAGTTCTTC CASSSPSRLYNEQFF
NA 15 TRBJ2-1 TRBV29-1 TRBD2 TGCAGCGTTTCCGCTAAGCGGGGGGGAAGCAATGAGCAGTTCTTC CSVSAKRGGSNEQFF
NA 13 TRBJ1-3 TRBV4-1 NA TGCGCCAGCAGCCAAGGCGGTGGGAACACCATATATTTT CASSQGGGNTIYF
many 18 TRBJ2-2 TRBV4-2 TRBD2 TGTGCCAGCAGCCAAGATAGTTCGACTAGCGGAGCGACCGGGGAGCTGTTTTTT CASSQDSSTSGATGELFF
many 16 TRBJ2-3 TRBV9 TRBD2 TGTGCCAGCAGCGTCCTAGCGGGTGCTAGCACAGATACGCAGTATTTT CASSVLAGASTDTQYF
few 15 TRBJ2-2 TRBV11-2 TRBD1 TGTGCCAGCAGCGATGGGACAGGGGTGCGAGGGGAGCTGTTTTTT CASSDGTGVRGELFF
few 15 TRBJ2-1 TRBV20-1 TRBD2 TGCAGTGCTAGGTCCGGAGGACTAGATTTCAATGAGCAGTTCTTC CSARSGGLDFNEQFF
NA 11 TRBJ2-2 TRBV2 NA TGTGCCAGCCGATACACCGGGGAGCTGTTTTTT CASRYTGELFF
NA 15 TRBJ2-7 TRBV6-1 NA TGTGCCAGCAGTGAAGATGGCGGAGGGGGCTACGAGCAGTACTTC CASSEDGGGGYEQYF
many 14 TRBJ2-7 TRBV12-3/TRBV12-4 NA TGTGCCAGCAGTCCGGGCGGGGCTTTGAACGAGCAGTACTTC CASSPGGALNEQYF